The clone carrying this T cell receptor beta chain was counted many times. The authors used template switching to add a universal primer site and gave cDNA unique molecular identifiers. TCRdb processed the 5' RACE reads anew with MiXCR; each CDR3 protein has one entry. The table includes approximately 630,000 distinct CDR3 sequences, about 7.1% detected once. This sample was taken from a study of identical twins. Trimming pared 1 base from V and 1 base from J, leaving 8 bases between. CDR3 length: 15 amino acids. The same sample was also studied in work on yellow fever vaccine responses in identical twins.

This chain links TRBV12-3 or TRBV12-4 with TRBJ2-1; possible D gene TRBD1, 6 bases. This receptor was identified in a woman between 18 and 29 years old in good health. Source material: PBMCs. CDR3 amino acids: CASSLVRGSYNEQFF. CDR3 nucleotide sequence: TGTGCCAGCAGTTTAGTTAGGGGGTCCTACAATGAGCAGTTCTTC.